The next 25 T cell receptor beta chains were all read from a single sample in a study of T-cell reconstitution after alpha-beta-depleted transplantation in children. For TCRbeta, the library was prepared with unique molecular identifiers. TCRdb called the PCR reads again in MiXCR, with one record for every CDR3 protein. Seen here are about 830,000 distinct CDR3 sequences, less than 20% observed once, and the top ten hold 5%. Material: PBMCs, mostly from graft donor cells, obtained 360 days after TCRalphabeta/CD19-depleted stem cell transplant. These receptors originate from a male patient younger than 18 who had a stem cell transplant for acute lymphoblastic leukemia, so the T cells may come from the graft donor.

This chain connects TRBV11-3 to TRBJ2-2; D unclear. This CDR3 contains 13 residues. Trimming stripped 1 base from V and 7 bases from J, with 7 bases between. Germline CDR1 SGHNT, CDR2 YENEEA. The CDR3 loop reads CASSLGISGELFF. The CDR3 bases are TGTGCCAGCAGCTTAGGAATTAGCGGGGAGCTGTTTTTT.

This clonotype was seen repeatedly, ten times or more. The chain is built from TRBV12-3 or TRBV12-4 and TRBJ2-7; D not certain. This CDR3 has 11 amino acids. The V end was cut by 3 bases, the J end by 6 bases, with 6 bases between. The CDR3 region is CASSFRTEQYF. CDR3 bases: TGTGCCAGCAGTTTTAGGACCGAGCAGTACTTC.

The chain has TRBV7-2 and TRBJ2-1; D is perhaps TRBD2 (5 bases). Per germline, CDR1 SGHTA and CDR2 FQGNSA. Trimming pared 3 bases from V and 5 bases from J, leaving 14 bases between. This CDR3 has 15 amino acids. The CDR3, as DNA: TGTGCCAGCAGCTTCAGTCTAGCACCCAACAATGAGCAGTTCTTC. Residues: CASSFSLAPNNEQFF.

This clonotype has more than one count but fewer than ten. The chain is built from TRBV4-1 and TRBJ2-1; TRBD2 matches at 11 bases. The ends lost 1 base at V and 5 bases at J; junction bases unmatched: 7. Germline CDR1 reads MGHRA; CDR2 reads YSYEKL. This CDR3 region has 17 residues. The CDR3: CASSQVFLAGGDNEQFF. The CDR3 DNA is TGCGCCAGCAGCCAAGTATTCCTAGCGGGAGGTGACAATGAGCAGTTCTTC.

The rearrangement joins TRBV11-2 to TRBJ1-2, with D perhaps TRBD1 (5 bases). The CDR3 is 15 residues long. Looked up from germline, CDR1 is SGHAT and CDR2 is FQNNGV. V lost 1 base and J lost 4, with 13 bases in between. CDR3 nucleotide sequence: TGTGCCAGCAGCTTAGCCTTGCAGGGCATCTATGGCTACACCTTC. Translated: CASSLALQGIYGYTF.

The chain links TRBV27 to TRBJ2-7, with D maybe TRBD2 (5 bases). Germline loops: CDR1 MNHEY, CDR2 SMNVEV (reference sequence). V was shortened by 5 bases and J by 6 bases, with 8 bases between the two germline ends. This CDR3 has 11 residues. CDR3 in DNA: TGTGCCAGCAGTGAAGGGAGCGAGCAGTACTTC. This codes for CASSEGSEQYF.

In its sample, this clonotype was seen many times. The rearrangement joins TRBV7-6 to TRBJ2-1; 11 nucleotides match TRBD1. Germline CDR1 reads SGHVS; CDR2 reads FNYEAQ. The CDR3 covers 17 residues. Unmatched junction bases numbered 14, after V lost 6 bases and J lost 7 bases. The CDR3 sequence is CASSPPLRDRGWNEQFF. CDR3 DNA sequence: TGTGCCAGCAGTCCCCCCCTCCGGGACAGGGGGTGGAATGAGCAGTTCTTC.

The chain has TRBV6-1 and TRBJ2-1; tentatively, D is TRBD1 or TRBD2 (12 bases each). With 8 bases removed from V and 7 bases from J, the gap between germline ends came to 33 bases. The CDR3 runs 19 residues. Looked up from germline, CDR1 is MNHNS and CDR2 is SASEGT. CDR3 protein: CASGTGGQPSGRARNEQFF. CDR3 coding DNA: TGTGCCAGCGGGACAGGGGGCCAACCTAGCGGGAGGGCTCGGAATGAGCAGTTCTTC.

This clonotype was seen only a few times. The chain carries TRBV10-3 and TRBJ2-1; tentatively, D is TRBD2 (6 bases). This CDR3 spans 15 amino acids. The germline gives CDR1 ENHRY, CDR2 SYGVKD. Trimming shortened V by 6 bases and J by 8 bases, and 20 bases separated the two germline ends. The chain's CDR3 is CAIRKGGDLVDEQFF. DNA of the CDR3: TGTGCCATCAGAAAAGGTGGGGACTTAGTGGATGAGCAGTTCTTC.

This clonotype has only one observation. The J gene is TRBJ2-5, the V gene TRBV6-6; D call uncertain. Germline lookup yields CDR1 MNHNY and CDR2 SVGAGI (reference sequence). The CDR3 has 15 amino acids. Between the trimmed V and J ends, which lost 0 bases and 8 bases, there was a span of 16 bases. CDR3 loop: CASSYSIGSTSTQYF. CDR3 nucleotides: TGTGCCAGCAGTTACTCGATTGGGTCAACCTCCACCCAGTACTTC.

This clonotype was picked up many times. The chain carries TRBV6-5 and TRBJ1-1, with TRBD1 identical over 9 bases. The CDR3 totals 14 residues. Unmatched junction bases numbered 6, after V lost 6 bases and J lost 4 bases. Germline CDR1 and CDR2: MNHEY and SVGAGI. The CDR3 DNA sequence: TGTGCCAGCAGAAGGACAGGGGCGCCCACTGAAGCTTTCTTT. The encoded protein is CASRRTGAPTEAFF.

The chain joins TRBV9 to TRBJ2-1; D remains ambiguous. Per germline, CDR1 SGDLS and CDR2 YYNGEE. The V end lost 0 bases, the J end lost 2 bases, and 9 bases lay between the germline ends. This CDR3 region has 15 residues. The CDR3 reads CASSVDAKAYNEQFF. CDR3 bases: TGTGCCAGCAGCGTAGACGCTAAGGCCTACAATGAGCAGTTCTTC.

This clonotype was counted many times. The gene calls are TRBV5-1 and TRBJ2-1; D is unresolved. CDR3 length: 14 residues. Between the trimmed V and J ends, which lost 0 bases and 6 bases, there was a span of 10 bases. Germline CDR1 reads SGHRS; CDR2 reads YFSETQ. The CDR3, as DNA: TGCGCCAGCAGCTTGGTACCAGGTAGCAATGAGCAGTTCTTC. It is translated as CASSLVPGSNEQFF.

The sample holds a few counts of this clonotype. The rearrangement joins TRBV20-1 to TRBJ2-1, with a possible D match to TRBD1 (7 bases). CDR3 length equals 14 residues. V was cut by 6 bases and J by 4 bases, with 16 bases left in between. In germline, CDR1 is DFQATT, CDR2 SNEGSKA (reference sequence). CDR3 DNA sequence: TGCAGTGCCACGAGGAGGGGGCTTTACAATGAGCAGTTCTTC. It codes for CSATRRGLYNEQFF.

At least ten counts were recorded for this clonotype. The V gene is TRBV7-8, the J gene TRBJ2-5; 9 bases map to TRBD1. Germline V lookup: CDR1 SGHVS, CDR2 FQNEAQ. Trimming took 5 bases from V and 2 from J; bases not matched to a gene: 9. CDR3 length: 16 amino acids. The CDR3 spells CASSTQWDRDQETQYF. The CDR3 DNA reads as TGTGCCAGCAGCACCCAATGGGACAGGGATCAAGAGACCCAGTACTTC.

Only a few counts were recorded for this clonotype. The chain is built from TRBV12-3 or TRBV12-4 and TRBJ2-3; TRBD2 aligns across 10 bases. The CDR3 consists of 17 residues. The V gene end was trimmed by 1 base and the J gene end by 3 bases; junction bases not matched to a gene: 7. The CDR3 sequence: CASSLDPASGRTDTQYF. The CDR3 region has the DNA TGTGCCAGCAGTTTAGACCCGGCTAGCGGGAGAACAGATACGCAGTATTTT.

The table lists this clonotype with a few counts. The rearrangement joins TRBV10-3 to TRBJ1-1, with D unclear. The CDR3 runs to 14 residues. V was shortened by 4 bases and J by 0 bases, with 9 bases between the two germline ends. CDR1 and CDR2 from the germline V gene are ENHRY and SYGVKD. The CDR3, as DNA: TGTGCCATCAGTGTCGGCGGGATGAACACTGAAGCTTTCTTT. Translating gives CAISVGGMNTEAFF.

This clonotype occurred many times. This chain connects TRBV15 to TRBJ2-1; D may be TRBD1 or TRBD2 (5 bases each). Germline values: CDR1 LNHNV, CDR2 YYDKDF (reference sequence). CDR3 length equals 16 residues. V was trimmed by 5 bases and J by 10 bases, leaving 24 bases between them. CDR3 protein: CATSFSGTLWPEEQFF. In DNA form, the CDR3 reads TGTGCCACCAGCTTTTCGGGGACGTTGTGGCCCGAAGAGCAGTTCTTC.

A few counts support this clonotype. CDR3 amino acids: CASSFPISGRPTYEQYF. The DNA of the CDR3 is TGTGCCAGCAGTTTCCCCATTAGCGGGAGGCCCACCTACGAGCAGTACTTC. V usage is TRBV27 and J usage is TRBJ2-7; 10 bases match TRBD2. Germline V gene data show CDR1 as MNHEY and CDR2 as SMNVEV (reference sequence). The CDR3 contains 17 residues. With V trimmed by 3 bases and J by 2 bases, 10 bases remained unmatched.

Ten or more counts support this clonotype. V gene TRBV6-2 or TRBV6-3 combines with J gene TRBJ2-1; TRBD2 agrees at 7 bases. The trim removed 5 bases at V and 7 bases at J, leaving 5 bases unmatched. The CDR3 runs to 13 residues. Per germline, CDR1 MNHEY and CDR2 SVGEGT. The CDR3 protein is CASSRLAVNEQFF. Written as DNA, the CDR3 is TGTGCCAGCAGTAGGCTAGCGGTTAATGAGCAGTTCTTC.

This clonotype showed up many times. The genes are TRBV10-3 and TRBJ2-3; 9 nucleotides line up with TRBD1. The CDR3 sequence is 15 residues long. Germline loops: CDR1 ENHRY, CDR2 SYGVKD. Trimming took 7 bases from V and 0 from J; bases not matched to a gene: 5. CDR3 region: CAITPGTGSTDTQYF. The CDR3 DNA reads TGTGCCATCACTCCCGGGACAGGGAGCACAGATACGCAGTATTTT.

The J gene is TRBJ2-2, the V gene TRBV10-1, with 16 bases identical to TRBD2. Per the germline V gene, CDR1 is WNHNN and CDR2 is SYGVQD (reference sequence). The V and J ends lost 5 bases and 5 bases, in that order; junction bases with no gene match: 5. The CDR3 has 17 amino acids. The CDR3 loop is CASSSGTSGRGTGELFF. In DNA, the CDR3 is TGCGCCAGCAGTTCCGGGACTAGCGGGAGGGGAACCGGGGAGCTGTTTTTT.

This clonotype was seen a few times. This rearrangement joins TRBV12-3 or TRBV12-4 to TRBJ2-2; 7 nucleotides align to TRBD2. The junction had 3 bases not matched to a gene; V was cut back by 2 bases and J by 3 bases. The CDR3 runs to 15 residues. The CDR3 DNA sequence: TGTGCCAGCAGTTTACTCGGGGGGTACACCGGGGAGCTGTTTTTT. This encodes CASSLLGGYTGELFF.

This clonotype occurred a few times. The gene calls are TRBV4-1 and TRBJ2-1; 7 bases are a match to TRBD2. The CDR3 is 16 amino acids. With V trimmed by 4 bases and J by 9 bases, 15 bases remained unmatched. Germline lookup yields CDR1 MGHRA and CDR2 YSYEKL. The CDR3 nucleotides are TGCGCCAGCAGCCCTGGAGGTGCGGGAGTAAAAGTTGAGCAGTTCTTC. Its protein is CASSPGGAGVKVEQFF.

V is TRBV7-3 and J is TRBJ2-4; D call uncertain. Looked up from germline, CDR1 is SGHTA and CDR2 is FQGTGA. Between the trimmed V and J ends, which lost 2 bases and 9 bases, there was a span of 5 bases. This CDR3 is 11 amino acids long. This CDR3 is CASSLSVIQYF. The CDR3 coding sequence is TGTGCCAGCAGCTTATCTGTCATTCAGTACTTC.